The 32 T cell receptor beta chains below come from one sample, sequenced in a study of preoperative IRX-2 immunotherapy in early breast cancer. Regarding treatment: preoperative locoregional IRX-2 cytokine immunotherapy. Clones were read by immunoSEQ multiplex PCR, and TCRdb kept only the in-frame ones, dropping some. The table includes 1,200 to 1,500 clones, 64% detected once. The source was tumor tissue, collected before IRX-2 immunotherapy. The receptors stem from a human donor with breast cancer.

The chain joins TRBV6-8 to TRBJ1-5; 8 nucleotides line up with TRBD1. Losses at the gene ends were 5 bases for V and 2 bases for J; bases not matched to a gene: 2. Germline V gives CDR1 MNHGY, CDR2 SAAAGT. The CDR3 totals 14 residues. The CDR3 coding sequence is TGTGCCAGCAGTAGGGGACAGGGCAATCAGCCCCAGCATTTT. It codes for CASSRGQGNQPQHF.

This clone occurred a few times. This chain joins TRBV19 and TRBJ2-3; TRBD2 agrees at 7 bases. Germline assignment: CDR1 LNHDA and CDR2 SQIVND (reference sequence). The CDR3 has 15 amino acids. The J segment lost 10 bases and the V segment lost 2 bases, leaving 12 bases of the junction unmatched. Here the CDR3 DNA reads TGTGCCAGTAGTATACAGAGGACTAGACCCTTCCCGCAGTATTTT. Protein: CASSIQRTRPFPQYF.

V gene TRBV6-8 combines with J gene TRBJ2-3; no clear D. V lost 4 bases and J lost 1, with 12 bases in between. The CDR3 contains 15 residues. The germline CDR1 and CDR2 sequences are MNHGY and SAAAGT. The DNA for the CDR3 is TGTGCCAGCAGTTTTCGGAGAAGGGGCACAGATACGCAGTATTTT. Residues: CASSFRRRGTDTQYF.

This clone counts as large (0.1 to 1%). V and J are TRBV29-1 and TRBJ1-1; D is unclear. Germline V lookup: CDR1 SQVTM, CDR2 ANQGSEA. The length of the CDR3 is 12 residues. The DNA of the CDR3 is TGCAGTATTAAGTCCGGCTACACTGAAGCTTTCTTT. Translating gives CSIKSGYTEAFF.

CDR3 region: CAISESSNTGELFF. The CDR3 coding sequence is TGTGCCATCAGTGAGTCAAGTAACACCGGGGAGCTGTTTTTT. V gene TRBV10-3 combines with J gene TRBJ2-2; no clear D gene. In germline, CDR1 is ENHRY, CDR2 SYGVKD. This CDR3 has 14 amino acids. Trimming cost V 0 bases and J 2 bases, with 4 bases left between them.

V usage is TRBV19 and J usage is TRBJ1-6, with D hard to call. Trimming removed 1 base at V and 8 bases at J, with 12 bases between. Germline loops: CDR1 LNHDA, CDR2 SQIVND (reference sequence). This CDR3 spans 15 amino acids. The CDR3 coding sequence is TGTGCCAGTAGTATAGTGGGGAGGGTGGATTCACCCCTCCACTTT. It codes for CASSIVGRVDSPLHF.

This clone was detected once. The junction departs from the called germline gene at one end, perhaps through a read error. This chain uses TRBV6-8 with TRBJ1-6; D possibly corresponds to TRBD1 (5 bases). In germline, CDR1 is MNHGY, CDR2 SAAAGT. This CDR3 region has 12 residues. CDR3 region: CASSDPSGTPIF. DNA of the CDR3: TGTGCCAGCAGTGATCCCTCCGGGACTCCAATCTTT.

J is TRBJ1-1 and V is TRBV15; no clear D gene. V shed 4 bases and J shed 5 bases, with 17 bases lying between them. The length of the CDR3 is 15 residues. CDR1 is LNHNV, CDR2 YYDKDF, per germline (reference sequence). This CDR3 is CATSTPGGLVTEAFF. The CDR3, as DNA: TGTGCCACCAGCACTCCCGGAGGGTTGGTAACTGAAGCTTTCTTT.

This sequence joins TRBV10-2 and TRBJ2-3; 8 bases match TRBD1. Germline V CDR1 and CDR2: WSHSY, SAAADI. The CDR3 length is 14 residues. Trimming at V came to 5 bases and at J to 1 base, leaving 2 bases not matched to a gene. DNA for the CDR3: TGCGCCAGCAGTTTGACAGGGGGCACAGATACGCAGTATTTT. This translates into CASSLTGGTDTQYF.

J is TRBJ2-5 and V is TRBV5-1; TRBD1 might be the D (9 bases). The V gene lost 4 bases and the J gene lost 5 bases, with 18 bases spanning the gap. This CDR3 contains 15 residues. CDR1 and CDR2 (germline): SGHRS, YFSETQ. The CDR3 sequence is CASSAGGQGSETQYF. DNA of the CDR3: TGCGCCAGCAGCGCGGGGGGACAGGGTTCGGAGACCCAGTACTTC. Variable domain in full (rest from reference TRBV5-1 and TRBJ2-5): KAGVTQTPRYLIKTRGQQVTLSCSPISGHRSVSWYQQTPGQGLQFLFEYFSETQRNKGNFPGRFSGRQFSNSRSEMNVSTLELGDSALYLCASSAGGQGSETQYFGPGTRLLVL.

The chain has TRBV19 and TRBJ1-5; possible D gene TRBD1, 5 bases. From germline, CDR1 is LNHDA and CDR2 SQIVND (reference sequence). Trimming removed 1 base from V and 6 bases from J, with 13 bases in between. The CDR3 runs to 15 residues. CDR3 residues: CASSIGQGRAQPQHF. CDR3 nucleotide sequence: TGTGCCAGTAGTATAGGCCAGGGAAGGGCTCAGCCCCAGCATTTT.

In this sample, this clone is large. The chain recombines TRBV6-8 with TRBJ1-5; D not certain. This CDR3 spans 15 amino acids. Trimming took 7 bases from V and 1 from J, leaving 14 bases between them. Germline CDR1 MNHGY, CDR2 SAAAGT. For the CDR3, the DNA is TGTGCCAGCAAGCGGGAGGTCCGGAGCAATCAGCCCCAGCATTTT. Translated: CASKREVRSNQPQHF.

This rearrangement joins TRBV6-8 to TRBJ2-2; D remains ambiguous. V was pared by 5 bases and J by 1 base, with 2 bases between. Germline V lookup: CDR1 MNHGY, CDR2 SAAAGT. The CDR3 loop spans 12 amino acids. The CDR3 DNA reads as TGTGCCAGCAGTCAGAACACCGGGGAGCTGTTTTTT. Amino acid sequence: CASSQNTGELFF.

The genes are TRBV29-1 and TRBJ2-2, with TRBD1 matching 8 bases. This CDR3 contains 16 residues. The V segment lost 6 bases and the J segment 0 bases; nucleotides outside the gene matches: 9. Germline assignment: CDR1 SQVTM and CDR2 ANQGSEA. The CDR3 nucleotides are TGCAGCGTCGCCGGGACAGGCCCATCGAACACCGGGGAGCTGTTTTTT. Its protein product is CSVAGTGPSNTGELFF.

The chain recombines TRBV30 with TRBJ2-7; D is perhaps TRBD1 or TRBD2 (5 bases each). The CDR3 covers 14 residues. Germline V lookup: CDR1 GTSNPN, CDR2 SVGIG (reference sequence). V lost 2 bases, J lost 2 bases, and 13 bases lay in between. The CDR3 nucleotides read TGTGCCTGGAGTAGAGGGACCGCAACCTACGAGCAGTACTTC. Its protein is CAWSRGTATYEQYF.

The J gene is TRBJ2-1, the V gene TRBV30; D perhaps matches TRBD2 (6 bases). CDR3 length: 12 amino acids. Trimming removed 2 bases from V and 15 bases from J, with 17 bases in between. Per the germline V gene, CDR1 is GTSNPN and CDR2 is SVGIG (reference sequence). This CDR3 reads CAWSPGEVLGFF. The DNA of the CDR3 is TGTGCCTGGAGTCCTGGGGAGGTTCTTGGGTTCTTC.

The V and J genes are TRBV28 and TRBJ2-3; tentatively, D is TRBD1 or TRBD2 (7 bases each). V was pared by 10 bases and J by 0 bases, with 14 bases between. CDR3 length equals 14 residues. CDR1 is MDHEN and CDR2 is SYDVKM in the germline V gene. This CDR3 reads CAMGGDRSTDTQYF. The CDR3 nucleotides are TGTGCCATGGGGGGGGACAGAAGCACAGATACGCAGTATTTT. The entire variable domain, with the rest obtained from reference TRBV28 and TRBJ2-3, is as follows: DVKVTQSSRYLVKRTGEKVFLECVQDMDHENMFWYRQDPGLGLRLIYFSYDVKMKEKGDIPEGYSVSREKKERFSLILESASTNQTSMYLCAMGGDRSTDTQYFGPGTRLTVL.

This sequence joins TRBV14 and TRBJ2-2; TRBD2 agrees at 10 bases. V lost 4 bases to trimming and J lost 8 bases; unmatched junction nucleotides: 7. The CDR3 is 15 residues long. CDR1 SGHDN and CDR2 FVKESK come from the germline V gene. CDR3 protein: CASSRAGGPIGELFF. The CDR3 DNA sequence: TGTGCCAGCAGCCGAGCGGGGGGGCCAATAGGGGAGCTGTTTTTT.

This clone turned up a few times. The DNA for the CDR3 is TGTGCCAGCAGTTCCCAGGGCAACACTGAAGCTTTCTTT. It specifies CASSSQGNTEAFF. The chain carries TRBV6-8 and TRBJ1-1, with D perhaps matching TRBD1 (5 bases). Trimming took 4 bases from V and 2 from J, leaving 8 bases between them. The CDR3 is made up of 13 amino acids. Germline V gives CDR1 MNHGY, CDR2 SAAAGT.

The chain uses TRBV6-8 and TRBJ1-2; D not resolved. Germline assignment: CDR1 MNHGY and CDR2 SAAAGT. This CDR3 comprises 14 residues. Between the trimmed V and J ends, which lost 6 bases and 2 bases, there was a span of 13 bases. Written as DNA, the CDR3 is TGTGCCAGCAGCTCGACAATCGACAACTATGGCTACACCTTC. Protein product: CASSSTIDNYGYTF.

This chain links TRBV7-6 with TRBJ1-3, with no clear D. Germline loops: CDR1 SGHVS, CDR2 FNYEAQ. This CDR3 comprises 15 residues. Trimming cost V 1 base and J 2 bases, with 9 bases left between them. CDR3 bases: TGTGCCAGCAGCTTAGTGGAATACCCTGGAAACACCATATATTTT. It encodes CASSLVEYPGNTIYF.

The DNA of the CDR3 is TGTGCCAGCTCACCGAGTATTGGACAGGGTGCCGGCTACACCTTC. It encodes CASSPSIGQGAGYTF. This sequence joins TRBV18 and TRBJ1-2, with 8 positions matching TRBD1. The CDR3 is 15 amino acids. V trimming: 3 bases; J trimming: 8 bases; junction bases outside the gene matches: 11. Germline CDR1 KGHSH, CDR2 LQKENI. The entire variable domain, with the rest obtained from reference TRBV18 and TRBJ1-2, is as follows: NAGVMQNPRHLVRRRGQEARLRCSPMKGHSHVYWYRQLPEEGLKFMVYLQKENIIDESGMPKERFSAEFPKEGPSILRIQQVVRGDSAAYFCASSPSIGQGAGYTFGSGTRLTVV.

V and J are TRBV6-8 and TRBJ2-3; TRBD1 agrees at 7 bases. CDR3 length: 15 residues. Germline V gene lookup returns CDR1 MNHGY and CDR2 SAAAGT. Trimming cost V 0 bases and J 3 bases; bases outside gene matches: 3. CDR3 region: CASSYSGGWTDTQYF. For the CDR3, the DNA is TGTGCCAGCAGTTACTCAGGGGGCTGGACAGATACGCAGTATTTT.

In this sample, this clone turned up a few times. The V and J genes are TRBV11-3 and TRBJ1-5; a weak D match, TRBD1 (5 bases). V shed 5 bases and J shed 6 bases, with 14 bases lying between them. Germline lookup yields CDR1 SGHNT and CDR2 YENEEA. The CDR3 consists of 14 residues. CDR3 protein: CASSQGGASQPQHF. CDR3 DNA sequence: TGTGCCAGCAGCCAAGGAGGGGCAAGTCAGCCCCAGCATTTT.

The chain employs TRBV5-1 and TRBJ1-1; no firm D call. Germline V gene data show CDR1 as SGHRS and CDR2 as YFSETQ. The CDR3 contains 15 residues. The V end was cut by 0 bases, the J end by 5 bases, with 14 bases between. CDR3 sequence reads: CASSLEGTQETEAFF. In DNA, the CDR3 is TGCGCCAGCAGCTTGGAGGGCACCCAGGAAACTGAAGCTTTCTTT.

The chain employs TRBV11-3 and TRBJ1-3; D call uncertain. The CDR3 has 17 residues. The germline gives CDR1 SGHNT, CDR2 YENEEA. Deletions cut 2 bases from V and 0 bases from J, with 14 bases between. The CDR3 nucleotides read TGTGCCAGCAGCTTACATCAAGACATCCTCTCTGGAAACACCATATATTTT. Translated: CASSLHQDILSGNTIYF. Looking up the rest from reference TRBV11-3 and TRBJ1-3 gives the full variable domain: EAGVVQSPRYKIIEKKQPVAFWCNPISGHNTLYWYLQNLGQGPELLIRYENEEAVDDSQLPKDRFSAERLKGVDSTLKIQPAELGDSAVYLCASSLHQDILSGNTIYFGEGSWLTVV.

V is TRBV10-2 and J is TRBJ2-1, with TRBD2 as a possible D gene (6 bases). This CDR3 spans 15 amino acids. Trimming cost V 3 bases and J 3 bases, with 12 bases left between them. In germline, CDR1 is WSHSY, CDR2 SAAADI. The CDR3 loop is CASSDRLGGYNEQFF. The CDR3 DNA sequence: TGCGCCAGCAGTGATCGCCTCGGGGGCTACAATGAGCAGTTCTTC.

The V and J genes are TRBV19 and TRBJ2-3; D not resolved. Between the trimmed V and J ends, which lost 1 base and 6 bases, there was a span of 14 bases. Germline V CDR1 and CDR2: LNHDA, SQIVND (reference sequence). The CDR3 spans 15 residues. CDR3 residues: CASSIGARKGDTQYF. As DNA, the CDR3 is TGTGCCAGTAGTATAGGGGCCAGAAAAGGGGATACGCAGTATTTT.

Only a few counts were recorded for this clone. This chain links TRBV10-3 with TRBJ1-4; D gene uncertain. This CDR3 spans 15 amino acids. CDR1 ENHRY and CDR2 SYGVKD come from the germline V gene. The germline V and J ends were trimmed by 0 bases and 3 bases, with 8 bases remaining between them. CDR3 region: CAISESGVSNEKLFF. The DNA of the CDR3 is TGTGCCATCAGTGAGTCTGGGGTGTCTAATGAAAAACTGTTTTTT.

The chain combines TRBV28 with TRBJ2-3; maybe TRBD1 (5 bases). This CDR3 is built from 14 residues. Germline CDR1 and CDR2: MDHEN and SYDVKM. The V gene lost 3 bases and the J gene lost 3 bases, with 10 bases spanning the gap. CDR3 nucleotide sequence: TGTGCCAGCAGTTTCCTGGCAGGGACAGATACGCAGTATTTT. Translating gives CASSFLAGTDTQYF. The variable domain in full, completed from reference TRBV28 and TRBJ2-3, reads DVKVTQSSRYLVKRTGEKVFLECVQDMDHENMFWYRQDPGLGLRLIYFSYDVKMKEKGDIPEGYSVSREKKERFSLILESASTNQTSMYLCASSFLAGTDTQYFGPGTRLTVL.

This chain connects TRBV11-3 to TRBJ2-7, with a tentative D call TRBD1 (5 bases). Germline V gives CDR1 SGHNT, CDR2 YENEEA. The CDR3 runs to 16 residues. V was pared by 5 bases and J by 4 bases, with 21 bases between. The CDR3 sequence is CASSANPVGSGYEQYF. The CDR3 DNA sequence: TGTGCCAGCAGCGCCAATCCCGTCGGTTCAGGGTACGAGCAGTACTTC.

This clone was counted a single time. CDR3 in DNA: TGTGCCAGCTCACCAGAGGGGAACTATGGCTACACCTTC. It codes for CASSPEGNYGYTF. The genes are TRBV18 and TRBJ1-2; weak D call: TRBD1 (5 bases). This CDR3 comprises 13 residues. V lost 2 bases and J lost 2, with 6 bases in between. The germline gives CDR1 KGHSH, CDR2 LQKENI.